A single T cell receptor beta chain is shown here with its context. Antigen unknown. This entry is derived from a study of T-cell memory formation after mild COVID-19. Points from the study as a whole: Clones contracting across day 15 to 85 had a balanced CD4/CD8 profile; later expanding clones leaned CD4+.

CDR3 length equals 18 residues. Germline values: CDR1 LGHDT, CDR2 YNNKEL (reference sequence). V gave up 8 bases and J gave up 4 bases; unmatched junction bases: 13. UMIs and sample barcodes were carried by the TCR alpha and TCR beta cDNA libraries that 5'RACE produced using constant-segment primers. MiXCR was run by TCRdb on the 5' RACE reads, yielding one entry per CDR3 protein. The sample holds 360,000 or so distinct CDR3 sequences, 25% to 30% seen once. The V call is TRBV3-1, the J call TRBJ2-5; TRBD2 matches 16 bases. The receptor was derived from an adult woman who had mild COVID-19 (a few samples of this study predate the infection). Cell type and time point are not known. Sequences were obtained from PBMCs or a T cell subset sorted from them (not recorded which). As DNA, the CDR3 is TGTGCCAGCCGCAGAGGGGGGACTAGCGGGGGGGCATTAGAGACCCAGTACTTC. This translates into CASRRGGTSGGALETQYF.